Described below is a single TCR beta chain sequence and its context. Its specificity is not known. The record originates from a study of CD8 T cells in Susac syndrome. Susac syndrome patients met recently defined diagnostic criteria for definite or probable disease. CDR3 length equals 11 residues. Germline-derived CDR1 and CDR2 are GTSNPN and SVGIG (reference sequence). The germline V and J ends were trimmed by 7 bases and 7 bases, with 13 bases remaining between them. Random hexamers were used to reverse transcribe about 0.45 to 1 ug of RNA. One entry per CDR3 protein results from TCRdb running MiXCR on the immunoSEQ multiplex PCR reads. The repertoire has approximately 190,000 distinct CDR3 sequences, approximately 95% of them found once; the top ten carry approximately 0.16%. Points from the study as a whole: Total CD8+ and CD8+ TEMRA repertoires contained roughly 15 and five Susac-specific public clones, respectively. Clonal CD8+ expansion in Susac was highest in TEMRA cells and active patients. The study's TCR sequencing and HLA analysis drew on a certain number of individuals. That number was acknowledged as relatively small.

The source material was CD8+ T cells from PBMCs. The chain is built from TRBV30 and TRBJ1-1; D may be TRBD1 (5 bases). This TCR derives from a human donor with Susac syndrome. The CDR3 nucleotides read TGTGCCTTCACTTTCCAGGGTGAAGCTTTCTTT. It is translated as CAFTFQGEAFF.